This T cell receptor (beta chain) was identified in a study of T-cell reconstitution after alpha-beta-depleted transplantation in children. The table lists this clonotype with a few counts. Its antigen is not known. Regarding the study as a whole: T-cell counts and diversity at one year post-transplant came mainly from newly produced T cells. Expanded graft clones numbering several hundred reportedly gave rise to alpha-beta T cells about two months after transplant.

The CDR3 runs to 14 residues. The V segment lost 10 bases and the J segment 0 bases; nucleotides outside the gene matches: 5. From germline, CDR1 is MNHEY and CDR2 SVGEGT. For TCRbeta, the library was prepared with unique molecular identifiers. TCRdb reprocessed the PCR reads with MiXCR, giving one entry per CDR3 protein. Here the sample spans about 580,000 distinct CDR3 sequences, 23% being singletons. The sequencing here drew on PBMCs, mostly from graft donor cells, taken 360 days after TCRalphabeta/CD19-depleted stem cell transplant. J is TRBJ2-2 and V is TRBV6-2 or TRBV6-3, with TRBD1 matching over 7 bases. The TCR originated in a boy under three years old who had a stem cell transplant for acute myeloid leukemia, so the T cells may come from the graft donor. The CDR3 spells CAIVQGANTGELFF. For the CDR3, the DNA is TGTGCCATCGTTCAGGGGGCGAACACCGGGGAGCTGTTTTTT.